One sample yielded the 5 T cell receptor beta chains listed below, sequenced in a study of regulatory T cells in long-lasting Graves disease (TCRdb year 2021). The method behind the library was multiplex PCR. For sequencing, an Illumina HiSeq 4000 was employed. iRepertoire HTBI primers and Arm-PCR amplification of CDR3 regions were used to construct TCR beta libraries. TCRdb reprocessed the public reads (quality trimming at Q25 with fastp, clone calling with MiXCR) and kept in-frame beta chains. When rows share a CDR3 protein, they turn into one entry using the most common DNA and genes. The sample has under 300,000 distinct CDR3 sequences on record, under 20% of them singletons. The ten largest account for about 14% of the sample. The time point label of this sample denotes: newly diagnosed GD, antithyroid drugs for less than 3 months. For both TCR sequencing and RNA sequencing, RNA was extracted from PBMCs in TRIzol.

These data were also filed under a second study, of T cells in Graves' hyperthyroidism and ophthalmopathy.

The sequencing here drew on peripheral blood mononuclear cells (PBMCs), taken at new diagnosis, from a patient treated with antithyroid drugs. All receptors come from a woman aged 30 to 39 with Graves disease. Donor details come from another sample of the same person, matched by shared clones.

To note about this clonotype: A read error may explain this, as a much larger clone is one base away. The chain carries TRBV6-9 and TRBJ1-2; 8 bases fit TRBD1. CDR3 length: 14 amino acids. Germline V CDR1 and CDR2: MNHGY, SVAAGI. J was trimmed by 8 bases and V by 3 bases; bases with no gene match: 8. The CDR3 coding sequence is TGTGCCAGCAGTTACCACAGGGGGAGCTACGGCTACACCTTC. It codes for CASSYHRGSYGYTF.

This clonotype was picked up many times. The chain is built from TRBV12-3 or TRBV12-4 and TRBJ1-1, with 7 nucleotides matching TRBD1. The CDR3 has 16 residues. Germline trimming cut 5 bases from V and 5 bases from J; bases unmatched to any gene: 14. CDR3 in DNA: TGTGCCAGCAGTCCGCACAGGGGCGATGGAGGGACTGAAGCTTTCTTT. Protein product: CASSPHRGDGGTEAFF.

In this sample, this clonotype turned up many times. The genes are TRBV7-2 and TRBJ2-1; 7 nucleotides line up with TRBD1. Trimming took 3 bases from V and 7 from J; bases not matched to a gene: 6. Germline V gene sequence: CDR1 SGHTA, CDR2 FQGNSA. The CDR3 runs to 14 residues. CDR3: CASSFRDSWNEQFF. The CDR3 bases are TGTGCCAGCAGCTTCCGGGACAGCTGGAATGAGCAGTTCTTC.

The V call is TRBV30, the J call TRBJ2-5; 8 bases fit TRBD2. Germline lookup yields CDR1 GTSNPN and CDR2 SVGIG (reference sequence). V was clipped by 0 bases and J by 2 bases; unmatched bases: 14. The CDR3 runs 18 residues. The CDR3 region has the DNA TGTGCCTGGAGTGTAAACTTTCGGAGCGGGAGAGCACAAGAGACCCAGTACTTC. Amino acids: CAWSVNFRSGRAQETQYF.

The chain carries TRBV9 and TRBJ2-7; 12 bases agree with TRBD2. This CDR3 is 16 amino acids long. V was clipped by 0 bases and J by 1 base; unmatched bases: 2. Germline-derived CDR1 and CDR2 are SGDLS and YYNGEE. The chain's CDR3 is CASSVGGTSGSYEQYF. CDR3 coding DNA: TGTGCCAGCAGCGTAGGGGGGACTAGCGGGTCCTACGAGCAGTACTTC.